Below, one T cell receptor (beta chain) is given with its context. Its target is not known. This sample was included in a study of naive and memory T cell subsets. Study-wide results and limits: Especially in CD8 cells, naive repertoires contained a few larger clonotypes, possibly CD45RA-re-expressing memory cells.

Two oligonucleotides, mixed equimolar, formed the beta constant-region primer covering TRBC1 and TRBC2. Ligated cDNA was amplified by four rounds of PCR with nested alpha and beta constant-region primers and SP2. One entry per CDR3 protein results from TCRdb running MiXCR on the UMI-ligation and nested PCR reads. The profile shows about 150,000 distinct CDR3 sequences, over 20% of them singletons. Germline V gene data show CDR1 as DFQATT and CDR2 as SNEGSKA (reference sequence). The length of the CDR3 is 12 residues. The ends were cut back, 1 base at V and 6 bases at J, with 10 bases in the middle. Input material: naive CD4+ T cells from blood. The chain is built from TRBV20-1 and TRBJ2-7, with D unclear. The TCR comes from a human donor in good health. This CDR3 is CSARADLGEQYF. The CDR3 bases are TGCAGTGCTAGAGCAGATCTCGGCGAGCAGTACTTC.